The 9 T cell receptor beta chains reported below all come from one sample, sequenced in a study of cytomegalovirus exposure and HLA in healthy donors. 60 Vbeta and 13 Jbeta primers were used in PCR. Clones were read by immunoSEQ multiplex PCR, and TCRdb kept only the in-frame ones, dropping some. In the table there are about 120,000 clones, more than 80% of which are singletons. The sample taken for sequencing was PBMCs. The receptors originated from a man aged 35 to 55 in good health and CMV-seronegative.

This clone occurred a few times. The chain joins TRBV4-3 to TRBJ2-1; unclear D gene. V was shortened by 4 bases and J by 0 bases, with 10 bases between the two germline ends. Germline CDR1 and CDR2: LGHNA and YSLEER. The CDR3 is 15 residues long. CDR3 sequence: CASSREESSYNEQFF. The CDR3 bases are TGCGCCAGCAGCCGAGAGGAGAGCTCCTACAATGAGCAGTTCTTC.

The chain has TRBV15 and TRBJ2-7; possibly TRBD1 for D (6 bases). Germline-derived CDR1 and CDR2 are LNHNV and YYDKDF (reference sequence). Trimming shortened V by 4 bases and J by 1 base, and 14 bases separated the two germline ends. The length of the CDR3 is 15 residues. CDR3 residues: CATSTLTGISYEQYF. The CDR3 nucleotides are TGTGCCACCAGCACTCTAACAGGGATTTCCTACGAGCAGTACTTC.

Details on this clone: The junction does not match germline at one end; this may be a read error. The rearrangement links TRBV28 to TRBJ1-3; D remains unclear. Germline V gene lookup returns CDR1 MDHEN and CDR2 SYDVKM. The CDR3 runs to 14 residues. This CDR3 is CASSLWASGNTIYF. CDR3 nucleotides: TGTGCCAGCAGTCTATGGGCTTCTGGAAACACCATATATTTT.

V gene TRBV7-8 combines with J gene TRBJ1-1, with a tentative D call TRBD1 (5 bases). Germline V lookup: CDR1 SGHVS, CDR2 FQNEAQ. Trimming stripped 5 bases from V and 5 bases from J, with 15 bases between. The CDR3 extends over 14 amino acids. For the CDR3, the DNA is TGTGCCAGCAGCCTAGTGGGGGAGGGGACTGAAGCTTTCTTT. This gives the protein CASSLVGEGTEAFF.

About this clone itself: The junction departs from the called germline gene at one end, perhaps through a read error. The chain has TRBV2 and TRBJ2-2; 7 positions agree with TRBD2. This CDR3 is built from 14 residues. Looked up from germline, CDR1 is SNHLY and CDR2 is FYNNEI. CDR3 nucleotides: TGTGCCAGCAAGGCGGGAGAGAACACCGGGGGGCTGTTTTTT. This codes for CASKAGENTGGLFF.

Remarks on this clone: This sequence may be a read error, since a much larger clone differs from it by one base. The chain uses TRBV4-3 and TRBJ2-3; 11 nucleotides agree with TRBD2. Trimming at V came to 6 bases and at J to 0 bases, leaving 2 bases not matched to a gene. Germline CDR1 reads LGHNA; CDR2 reads YSLEER. This CDR3 contains 15 residues. CDR3 residues: CASSRTSGSTDTQYF. DNA for the CDR3: TGCGCCAGCAGTCGGACTAGCGGGAGCACAGATACGCAGTATTTT.

The V and J genes are TRBV28 and TRBJ1-2; maybe TRBD1 (5 bases). This CDR3 has 15 amino acids. Germline CDR1 MDHEN, CDR2 SYDVKM. V was trimmed by 8 bases and J by 5 bases, leaving 21 bases between them. The CDR3 bases are TGTGCCAGCCAGGGCCCCCAAAATTTCCGATATGGCTACACCTTC. Its protein is CASQGPQNFRYGYTF.

The CDR3 coding sequence is TGTGCCAGCAGTAAAAGAGGGCAGGGGGAAGAGACCCAGTACTTC. Its translation: CASSKRGQGEETQYF. V and J are TRBV25-1 and TRBJ2-5; 7 bases fit TRBD1. The CDR3 is 15 amino acids. V gave up 5 bases and J gave up 3 bases; unmatched junction bases: 9. CDR1 and CDR2 from the germline V gene are MGHDK and SYGVNS.

This chain connects TRBV7-3 to TRBJ2-1; possible D gene TRBD1, 6 bases. The germline V and J ends were trimmed by 2 bases and 5 bases, with 13 bases remaining between them. The length of the CDR3 is 15 residues. CDR1 is SGHTA, CDR2 FQGTGA, per germline. CDR3 protein: CASSLEGTNNNEQFF. CDR3 DNA: TGTGCCAGCAGCTTAGAAGGGACAAATAACAATGAGCAGTTCTTC. The whole variable domain, filled in from reference TRBV7-3 and TRBJ2-1, reads GAGVSQTPSNKVTEKGKYVELRCDPISGHTALYWYRQSLGQGPEFLIYFQGTGAADDSGLPNDRFFAVRPEGSVSTLKIQRTERGDSAVYLCASSLEGTNNNEQFFGPGTRLTVL.